The 5 T cell receptor beta chains below were found in one sample sequenced in a study of T cell responses to AZD1222 COVID-19 vaccine. Clones were read by immunoSEQ multiplex PCR, and TCRdb kept only the in-frame ones, dropping some. The sample carries more than 95,000 clones, 93% recorded once. Here the sequenced sample was peripheral blood, taken on day 0 of AZD1222 vaccination. These TCRs come from an adult in good health.

V is TRBV12-3 or TRBV12-4 and J is TRBJ2-5; weak D call: TRBD2 (5 bases). V gave up 1 base and J gave up 7 bases, with 7 bases separating them. The CDR3 extends over 12 amino acids. The CDR3 loop is CASSLEAGTQYF. CDR3 nucleotide sequence: TGTGCCAGCAGTTTAGAGGCGGGGACCCAGTACTTC.

This clone has only one observation. The V and J genes are TRBV24-1 and TRBJ2-3; 7 bases are shared with TRBD2. The CDR3 sequence is 15 residues long. Germline-derived CDR1 and CDR2 are KGHDR and SFDVKD. Germline trimming cut 5 bases from V and 2 bases from J; bases unmatched to any gene: 6. CDR3 residues: CATSVGGRATDTQYF. Here the CDR3 DNA reads TGTGCCACCAGTGTCGGTGGGAGGGCCACAGATACGCAGTATTTT.

J is TRBJ2-1 and V is TRBV3-1 (or the pseudogene TRBV3-2), with TRBD2 matching over 9 bases. V shed 4 bases and J 10 bases; nucleotides not matched to a gene: 11. The CDR3 loop spans 15 amino acids. Germline V gene lookup returns CDR1 LGHDT and CDR2 YNNKEL (reference sequence). The CDR3 is CASSPAPTSGMEQFF. The CDR3 coding sequence is TGTGCCAGCAGCCCCGCCCCGACTAGCGGCATGGAGCAGTTCTTC.

J is TRBJ1-2 and V is TRBV5-1; the match to TRBD1 covers 7 bases. Trimming took 4 bases from V and 4 from J; bases not matched to a gene: 4. The CDR3 sequence is 13 residues long. The germline gives CDR1 SGHRS, CDR2 YFSETQ. CDR3 DNA: TGCGCCAGCAGCCGGGACAGCCCCTATGGCTACACCTTC. Its translation: CASSRDSPYGYTF.

This clone was seen a few times. The genes are TRBV4-1 and TRBJ1-3, with TRBD1 as a possible D gene (5 bases). The germline V and J ends were trimmed by 1 base and 2 bases, with 9 bases remaining between them. The germline gives CDR1 MGHRA, CDR2 YSYEKL. This CDR3 has 15 amino acids. The CDR3, as DNA: TGCGCCAGCAGCCAAGGGCAGGGCCCTGGAAACACCATATATTTT. Translation: CASSQGQGPGNTIYF.